This T cell receptor (beta chain) emerged from a study of lymphopenia after photon versus proton radiotherapy. The CDR3 runs to 16 residues. V shed 2 bases and J shed 0 bases, with 13 bases lying between them. Germline V lookup: CDR1 WNHNN, CDR2 SYGVQD (reference sequence). General study points: Post-nadir diversity loss with photons came from oligoclonal expansion, particularly CD8+ Temra cells.

TCRdb's table, derived via immunoSEQ multiplex PCR, lists solely in-frame clones and lacks some. The sample consists of some 25,000 clones, roughly nine tenths of them appearing once. In regard to this clone: Antigen: not known.

V is TRBV10-1 and J is TRBJ1-1; D is unresolved. The TCR comes from a woman aged 45 to 65 with cholangiocarcinoma. Sequencing was performed on peripheral blood, taken from a patient treated with photon-based radiotherapy. CDR3 DNA sequence: TGCGCCAGCAGTGAGGTTATGGCAGACCTGAACACTGAAGCTTTCTTT. Translating gives CASSEVMADLNTEAFF.